This TCR beta chain originates from a study of identical twins. Unique molecular identifiers were present on the cDNA, which also gained a universal primer site by template switching. MiXCR was run by TCRdb on the 5' RACE reads, yielding one entry per CDR3 protein. Among hundreds of thousands of distinct CDR3 sequences, around 6% were seen once, and the ten largest hold about 2%. Study-level points and caveats: Analyses of zero insertions could, in part, be confounded by invariant MAIT and iNKT cells. Beta out-of-frame sequences showed weaker excess twin sharing. An excess of low generation probability was shown by twin-shared out-of-frame alpha sequences.

This clonotype was detected many times. Its antigen is currently unknown. Losses at the gene ends were 8 bases for V and 3 bases for J; bases not matched to a gene: 12. CDR3 size: 16 residues. This TCR was recovered from a man aged 18 to 29 in good health. The sequenced sample consisted of naive T cells sorted from blood. The chain couples TRBV12-3 or TRBV12-4 to TRBJ2-1; 8 bases are shared with TRBD2. Here the CDR3 reads CASVRGGGTVYNEQFF. In DNA, the CDR3 is TGTGCCAGCGTCCGGGGGGGAGGGACCGTCTACAATGAGCAGTTCTTC.